The 3 T cell receptor beta chains in this list originate from one sample, sequenced in a study of response to subunit inactivated influenza vaccine. TCRdb reanalysed the RT-PCR reads using MiXCR and keeps one entry per CDR3 protein. The table has 550,000 to 800,000 distinct CDR3 sequences, approximately 14% seen once; the top ten hold around 10%. The sequencing used PBMCs from blood, collected about 13 days after vaccination. These receptors all come from a man aged 50 or older who received an inactivated influenza vaccine.

This clonotype was detected only a few times. The V and J genes are TRBV6-5 and TRBJ2-3; D call uncertain. The CDR3 contains 15 residues. V dropped 0 bases and J dropped 4 bases, with 11 bases sitting between them. In germline, CDR1 is MNHEY, CDR2 SVGAGI. This CDR3 reads CASSYSFGTADTQYF. The CDR3 DNA sequence: TGTGCCAGCAGTTACTCTTTCGGTACTGCAGATACGCAGTATTTT.

This clonotype has only a few counts. V gene TRBV24-1 combines with J gene TRBJ2-1, with TRBD1 matching over 9 bases. The CDR3 spans 15 residues. V dropped 1 base and J dropped 12; count of bases not matched to a gene: 9. CDR1 is KGHDR, CDR2 SFDVKD, per germline. CDR3 protein: CATSDFETGGRGQFF. CDR3 nucleotides: TGTGCCACCAGTGATTTCGAGACAGGGGGAAGGGGGCAGTTCTTC.

This clonotype showed up just a few times. The chain is built from TRBV20-1 and TRBJ2-7; tentatively, D is TRBD2 (6 bases). The V end lost 2 bases, the J end lost 2 bases, and 13 bases lay between the germline ends. This CDR3 has 14 residues. Germline lookup yields CDR1 DFQATT and CDR2 SNEGSKA (reference sequence). This chain's CDR3 is CSARRAGRTYEQYF. CDR3 DNA: TGCAGTGCTAGAAGGGCGGGAAGAACCTACGAGCAGTACTTC.